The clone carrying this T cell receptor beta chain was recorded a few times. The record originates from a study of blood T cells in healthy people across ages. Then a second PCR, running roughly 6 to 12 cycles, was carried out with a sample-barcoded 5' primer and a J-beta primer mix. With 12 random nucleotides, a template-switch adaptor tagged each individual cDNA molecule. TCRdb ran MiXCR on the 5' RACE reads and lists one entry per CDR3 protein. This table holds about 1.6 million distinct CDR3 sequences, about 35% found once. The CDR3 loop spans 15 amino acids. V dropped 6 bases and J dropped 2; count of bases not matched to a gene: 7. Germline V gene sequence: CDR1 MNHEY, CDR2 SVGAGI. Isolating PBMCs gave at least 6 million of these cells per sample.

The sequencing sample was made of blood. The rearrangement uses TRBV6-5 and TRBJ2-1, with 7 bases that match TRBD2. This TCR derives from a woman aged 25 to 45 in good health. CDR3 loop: CASSGSAGAYNEQFF. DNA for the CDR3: TGTGCCAGCAGCGGGTCGGCGGGGGCCTACAATGAGCAGTTCTTC.